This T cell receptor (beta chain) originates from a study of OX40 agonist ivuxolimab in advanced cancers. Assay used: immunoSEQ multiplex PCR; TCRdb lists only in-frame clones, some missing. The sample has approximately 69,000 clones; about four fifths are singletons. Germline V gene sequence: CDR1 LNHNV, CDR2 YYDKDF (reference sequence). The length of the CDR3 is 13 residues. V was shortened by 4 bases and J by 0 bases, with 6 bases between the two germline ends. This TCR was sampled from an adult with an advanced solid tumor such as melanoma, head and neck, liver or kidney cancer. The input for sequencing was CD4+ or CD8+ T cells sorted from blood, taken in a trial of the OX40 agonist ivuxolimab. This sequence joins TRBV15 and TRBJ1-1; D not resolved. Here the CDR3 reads CATSNQLNTEAFF. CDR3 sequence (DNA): TGTGCCACCAGCAATCAGCTGAACACTGAAGCTTTCTTT.